The 17 T cell receptor beta chains reported below all come from one sample, sequenced in a study of STAT5B mutations in CD4+ large granular lymphocyte leukemia (dated by TCRdb to 2021 to 2024). Preparation of the library involved the immunoSEQ multiplex PCR assay. Held by TCRdb, this immuneACCESS table contains in-frame sequences only and omits some clones. Under half of the omission traces to an unresolved V gene where checked; the cause of the rest is unknown. The sample table contains about 48,000 clones; only one count was recorded for roughly 72% of them. The leading ten clones occupy 1.5% to 1.9% of the sample. The specimen sequenced was CD4+ T cells from blood buffy coats. These receptors originate from a human donor in good health.

The V and J genes are TRBV2 and TRBJ1-3, with no clear D. The V end lost 1 base, the J end lost 4 bases, and 11 bases lay between the germline ends. The CDR3 loop spans 15 amino acids. The germline V gene has CDR1 SNHLY and CDR2 FYNNEI. CDR3 coding DNA: TGTGCCAGCAGTGAAGGGGGAATTGGCGGAAACACCATATATTTT. Its protein is CASSEGGIGGNTIYF. The full variable domain, completed using reference TRBV2 and TRBJ1-3, is EPEVTQTPSHQVTQMGQEVILRCVPISNHLYFYWYRQILGQKVEFLVSFYNNEISEKSEIFDDQFSVERPDGSNFTLKIRSTKLEDSAMYFCASSEGGIGGNTIYFGEGSWLTVV.

This chain uses TRBV2 with TRBJ1-6; D remains ambiguous. The length of the CDR3 is 14 residues. With 7 bases removed from V and 5 bases from J, the gap between germline ends came to 12 bases. Germline lookup yields CDR1 SNHLY and CDR2 FYNNEI. The chain's CDR3 is CASIGSTNNSPLHF. CDR3 coding DNA: TGTGCCAGCATCGGTAGCACAAATAATTCACCCCTCCACTTT.

The chain recombines TRBV5-1 with TRBJ2-2; D gene ambiguous. The CDR3 is 14 amino acids. Germline lookup yields CDR1 SGHRS and CDR2 YFSETQ. With 7 bases removed from V and 0 bases from J, the gap between germline ends came to 10 bases. The CDR3 sequence is CASRRGANTGELFF. The CDR3 coding sequence is TGCGCCAGCCGACGAGGAGCGAACACCGGGGAGCTGTTTTTT.

The chain uses TRBV7-9 and TRBJ2-7; possibly TRBD2 for D (5 bases). This CDR3 region has 15 residues. CDR1 and CDR2 from the germline V gene are SEHNR and FQNEAQ (reference sequence). V was pared by 4 bases and J by 6 bases, with 19 bases between. CDR3 in DNA: TGTGCCAGCAGCTACGGCGCGGACCGGGGTGGCGAGCAGTACTTC. Protein product: CASSYGADRGGEQYF.

The rearrangement joins TRBV10-3 to TRBJ1-3; 10 positions agree with TRBD1. V shed 5 bases and J 0 bases; nucleotides not matched to a gene: 7. There are 17 residues in the CDR3. Germline V gives CDR1 ENHRY, CDR2 SYGVKD. The CDR3 DNA sequence: TGTGCCATCAGTACCGACAGGGGGCAAAGCTCTGGAAACACCATATATTTT. Translating gives CAISTDRGQSSGNTIYF.

This clone was found a few times. The chain recombines TRBV7-2 with TRBJ1-1; D unresolved. Deletions cut 6 bases from V and 1 base from J, with 12 bases between. The CDR3 has 14 amino acids. From germline, CDR1 is SGHTA and CDR2 FQGNSA. The CDR3 bases are TGTGCCAGCAGTCCCCTTGGGAAGAACACTGAAGCTTTCTTT. It encodes CASSPLGKNTEAFF.

The chain is built from TRBV5-1 and TRBJ2-3; 8 nucleotides match TRBD1. V gave up 5 bases and J gave up 2 bases; unmatched junction bases: 10. The CDR3 has 16 residues. CDR1 and CDR2 (germline): SGHRS, YFSETQ. CDR3 nucleotides: TGCGCCAGCAGGGGAGGACAGGGCGGGACCACAGATACGCAGTATTTT. Translation gives CASRGGQGGTTDTQYF.

This chain connects TRBV5-4 to TRBJ2-2, with D possibly TRBD2 on 6 matching bases. The CDR3 loop spans 16 amino acids. V gave up 0 bases and J gave up 6 bases, with 15 bases separating them. Germline CDR1 SGHNT, CDR2 YYREEE (reference sequence). DNA for the CDR3: TGTGCCAGCAGCTTGGGCGGGGCGCAAGGGGCCGGGGAGCTGTTTTTT. Its translation: CASSLGGAQGAGELFF. Together with reference TRBV5-4 and TRBJ2-2, the CDR3 gives the full variable domain: ETGVTQSPTHLIKTRGQQVTLRCSSQSGHNTVSWYQQALGQGPQFIFQYYREEENGRGNFPPRFSGLQFPNYSSELNVNALELDDSALYLCASSLGGAQGAGELFFGEGSRLTVL.

This clone was seen more than once but under ten times. The rearrangement uses TRBV2 and TRBJ2-2, with D possibly being TRBD1 (5 bases). CDR1 is SNHLY and CDR2 is FYNNEI in the germline V gene. This CDR3 is built from 15 residues. Trimming pared 4 bases from V and 3 bases from J, leaving 12 bases between. This CDR3 is CASSGQRDYTGELFF. The DNA for the CDR3 is TGTGCCAGCAGTGGACAGCGAGATTACACCGGGGAGCTGTTTTTT.

The table lists this clone with a few counts. This sequence joins TRBV5-8 and TRBJ1-2; 11 nucleotides align to TRBD1. The CDR3 runs to 13 residues. V lost 5 bases to trimming and J lost 7 bases; unmatched junction nucleotides: 4. CDR1 and CDR2 (germline): SGHTS, YDEGEE. The CDR3 reads CASRRTGGLGYTF. The CDR3 DNA is TGTGCCAGCAGAAGGACAGGGGGCCTTGGCTACACCTTC.

The V gene is TRBV28, the J gene TRBJ1-2; no clear D. The CDR3 runs 13 residues. Germline V gene data show CDR1 as MDHEN and CDR2 as SYDVKM. V was shortened by 7 bases and J by 7 bases, with 16 bases between the two germline ends. The CDR3 nucleotides read TGTGCCAGCACAAGGGAACCGATGCGTGGCTACACCTTC. This codes for CASTREPMRGYTF.

V gene TRBV18 combines with J gene TRBJ2-1; 16 positions agree with TRBD2. The CDR3 totals 17 residues. CDR1 is KGHSH and CDR2 is LQKENI in the germline V gene. Trimming removed 3 bases from V and 6 bases from J; junction bases left unmatched: 5. CDR3 loop: CASSPVGLAGGPNEQFF. CDR3 DNA: TGTGCCAGCTCACCTGTGGGACTAGCGGGGGGGCCCAATGAGCAGTTCTTC.

The chain uses TRBV19 and TRBJ1-5; D gene ambiguous. V was clipped by 8 bases and J by 0 bases, with 11 bases between them. The CDR3 loop spans 14 amino acids. CDR1 is LNHDA, CDR2 SQIVND, per germline (reference sequence). CDR3 nucleotides: TGTGCCAGTTGCCAGGAACATAGCAATCAGCCCCAGCATTTT. Protein product: CASCQEHSNQPQHF.

The V gene is TRBV7-2, the J gene TRBJ2-2; D ambiguous. Germline CDR1 SGHTA, CDR2 FQGNSA. CDR3 length: 15 amino acids. V lost 3 bases to trimming and J lost 2 bases, with 10 bases between them. CDR3 in amino acids: CASSFSGINTGELFF. As DNA, the CDR3 is TGTGCCAGCAGCTTCAGTGGAATAAACACCGGGGAGCTGTTTTTT.

The chain couples TRBV4-2 to TRBJ2-1, with TRBD2 matching over 10 bases. The trim removed 0 bases at V and 4 bases at J, leaving 3 bases unmatched. CDR3 size: 16 residues. The V gene's germline CDR1 is LGHNA and CDR2 YNFKEQ. The CDR3 sequence: CASSQDETSGYNEQFF. CDR3 bases: TGTGCCAGCAGCCAAGACGAGACTAGCGGGTACAATGAGCAGTTCTTC.

The J gene is TRBJ2-3, the V gene TRBV7-9; 7 bases align to TRBD1. Germline V gives CDR1 SEHNR, CDR2 FQNEAQ (reference sequence). The junction had 5 bases not matched to a gene; V was cut back by 5 bases and J by 0 bases. The CDR3 length is 15 residues. The CDR3 DNA is TGTGCCAGCAGCCCGACAGGGCATAGCACAGATACGCAGTATTTT. The encoded protein is CASSPTGHSTDTQYF.

The chain joins TRBV19 to TRBJ2-3; 12 nucleotides match TRBD2. Trimming took 9 bases from V and 5 from J; bases not matched to a gene: 9. Germline V gene data show CDR1 as LNHDA and CDR2 as SQIVND (reference sequence). The CDR3 is made up of 15 amino acids. The CDR3 loop is CASRSASGGGDTQYF. CDR3 DNA: TGTGCCAGCAGATCCGCTAGCGGGGGGGGAGATACGCAGTATTTT.